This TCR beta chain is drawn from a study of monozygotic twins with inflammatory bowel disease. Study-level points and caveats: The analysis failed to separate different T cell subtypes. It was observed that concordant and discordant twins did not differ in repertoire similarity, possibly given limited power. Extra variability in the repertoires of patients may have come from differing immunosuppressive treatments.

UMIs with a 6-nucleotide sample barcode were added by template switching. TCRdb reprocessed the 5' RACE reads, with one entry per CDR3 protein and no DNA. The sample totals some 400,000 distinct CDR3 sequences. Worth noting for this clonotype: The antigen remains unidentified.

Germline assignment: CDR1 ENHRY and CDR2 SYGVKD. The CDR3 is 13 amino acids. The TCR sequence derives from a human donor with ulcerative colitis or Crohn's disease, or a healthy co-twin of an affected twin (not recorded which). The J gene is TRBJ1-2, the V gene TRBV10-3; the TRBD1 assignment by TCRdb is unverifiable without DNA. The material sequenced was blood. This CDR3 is CAISESDRHGYTF.